This TCR beta chain was identified during a study of T cell repertoires in cytomegalovirus infection. Study in general: Carrying CMV and the relevant HLA type showed in public TCR beta signatures.

A single record per CDR3 protein comes from TCRdb applying MiXCR to the reads. The sample has some 680,000 distinct CDR3 sequences; about 40% are singletons. General observations from the study: The response measured ex vivo was dominated by TCR beta clonotypes (HLA-C-restricted and CMV-specific). Adding up the frequency of public TCR beta families identified people who carried CMV plus the relevant HLA.

Details on this clonotype: Its specificity is not known.

The ends were cut back, 4 bases at V and 0 bases at J, with 9 bases in the middle. The CDR3 extends over 14 amino acids. Germline loops: CDR1 SNHLY, CDR2 FYNNEI. Specimen: PBMCs. This sequence joins TRBV2 and TRBJ1-1; D unclear. The source is a human donor in good health (CMV status not recorded). Some clones in this sample may be carry-over from other donors' samples. This CDR3 reads CASSVAVLNTEAFF. CDR3 bases: TGTGCCAGCAGTGTTGCAGTGTTGAACACTGAAGCTTTCTTT.